This T cell receptor beta chain was profiled in a study of T cells in Graves' hyperthyroidism and ophthalmopathy. V was pared by 6 bases and J by 1 base, with 19 bases between. The CDR3 length is 16 residues. CDR1 is SGHTA, CDR2 FQGNSA, per germline. TCR beta CDR3 sequences were amplified from RNA transcripts. First-round RT-PCR of the TCR CDR3 relied on the HTBI primer set. TCRdb called the multiplex PCR reads again in MiXCR, with one record for every CDR3 protein. In the table there are under 700,000 distinct CDR3 sequences, around 46% of which are singletons. The chain recombines TRBV7-2 with TRBJ2-7, with D possibly matching TRBD2 (6 bases). This receptor was taken from a woman under 30 with Graves' hyperthyroidism. Sequencing was performed on peripheral blood or thyroid tissue (not recorded which). The CDR3 sequence: CASSLFAGSASYEQYF. CDR3 DNA: TGTGCCAGCAGTCTCTTTGCGGGGTCGGCTTCCTACGAGCAGTACTTC.